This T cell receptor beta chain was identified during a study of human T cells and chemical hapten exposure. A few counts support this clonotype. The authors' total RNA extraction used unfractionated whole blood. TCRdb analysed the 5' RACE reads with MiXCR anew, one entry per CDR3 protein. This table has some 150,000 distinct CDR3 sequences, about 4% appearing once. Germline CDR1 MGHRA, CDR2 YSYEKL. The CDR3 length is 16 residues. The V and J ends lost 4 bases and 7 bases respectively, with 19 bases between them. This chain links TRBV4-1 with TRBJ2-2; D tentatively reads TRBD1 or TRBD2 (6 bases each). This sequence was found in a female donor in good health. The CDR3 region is CASSPADGGRNGELFF. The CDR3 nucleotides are TGCGCCAGCAGCCCGGCTGATGGGGGGCGAAACGGGGAGCTGTTTTTT.